The 10 T cell receptor beta chains in this list originate from one sample, sequenced in a study of cytomegalovirus exposure and HLA in healthy donors. Using immunoSEQ multiplex PCR, the repertoire was profiled, and TCRdb retains in-frame clones only, with some absent. The table includes some 200,000 clones, roughly 82% detected once. The sequenced sample consisted of PBMCs. The receptors shown here come from a woman aged 25 to 39 in good health and CMV-seropositive.

The chain employs TRBV6-1 and TRBJ2-7, with 10 bases identical to TRBD1. Looked up from germline, CDR1 is MNHNS and CDR2 is SASEGT. CDR3 length: 13 residues. V dropped 6 bases and J dropped 4; count of bases not matched to a gene: 3. The chain's CDR3 is CASSDRGRYEQYF. The DNA for the CDR3 is TGTGCCAGCAGCGACAGGGGGCGTTACGAGCAGTACTTC.

The gene calls are TRBV30 and TRBJ1-1; TRBD1 matches 8 bases. Germline V lookup: CDR1 GTSNPN, CDR2 SVGIG (reference sequence). The CDR3 is made up of 11 amino acids. Trimming took 6 bases from V and 6 from J; bases not matched to a gene: 3. CDR3 amino acids: CACDRGSEAFF. In DNA, the CDR3 is TGTGCCTGTGACAGGGGTTCTGAAGCTTTCTTT.

The rearrangement uses TRBV13 and TRBJ2-3, with 11 bases matching TRBD2. Germline lookup yields CDR1 PRHDT and CDR2 FYEKMQ (reference sequence). This CDR3 has 19 amino acids. Trimming removed 2 bases from V and 0 bases from J; junction bases left unmatched: 10. The CDR3 region has the DNA TGTGCCAGCAGCTTATTAGGCGGTAGCGGGAGGGACAGCACAGATACGCAGTATTTT. Its translation is CASSLLGGSGRDSTDTQYF.

This clone has a single count. This chain uses TRBV9 with TRBJ2-5, with a weak D call TRBD1 (7 bases). The CDR3 runs to 16 residues. Germline lookup yields CDR1 SGDLS and CDR2 YYNGEE. Trimming shortened V by 0 bases and J by 4 bases, and 16 bases separated the two germline ends. This CDR3 reads CASSVALGQGGETQYF. CDR3 DNA: TGTGCCAGCAGCGTAGCTCTCGGGCAGGGGGGAGAGACCCAGTACTTC.

Details on this clone: The same CDR3 also results from other DNA sequences found in this sample. This rearrangement joins TRBV15 to TRBJ2-7, with 8 bases that match TRBD1. CDR3 length equals 13 residues. With V trimmed by 0 bases and J by 7 bases, 2 bases remained unmatched. Germline values: CDR1 LNHNV, CDR2 YYDKDF (reference sequence). CDR3 sequence reads: CATSRDRGREQYF. The CDR3 nucleotides read TGTGCCACCAGCAGAGACAGGGGGCGAGAGCAGTACTTC.

The rearrangement links TRBV6-1 to TRBJ2-1; a possible D gene is TRBD2 (6 bases). The CDR3 consists of 17 residues. V was pared by 3 bases and J by 8 bases, with 23 bases between. Germline V gives CDR1 MNHNS, CDR2 SASEGT. The CDR3 spells CASSDEGLAVQFDEQFF. The CDR3 DNA sequence: TGTGCCAGCAGTGATGAAGGATTAGCGGTCCAATTCGATGAGCAGTTCTTC.

The chain joins TRBV2 to TRBJ2-7, with 8 bases that match TRBD1. Germline CDR1 and CDR2: SNHLY and FYNNEI. The V segment lost 4 bases and the J segment 4 bases; nucleotides outside the gene matches: 9. The CDR3 length is 15 residues. CDR3 loop: CASSVSDRDDYEQYF. The CDR3 DNA sequence: TGTGCCAGCAGTGTTTCGGACAGGGATGATTACGAGCAGTACTTC.

The chain links TRBV5-1 to TRBJ1-1, with 9 bases lining up with TRBD1. The CDR3 extends over 12 amino acids. V gave up 7 bases and J gave up 8 bases; unmatched junction bases: 6. CDR1 and CDR2 from the germline V gene are SGHRS and YFSETQ. For the CDR3, the DNA is TGCGCCAGCCGTGGACAGGGGTACGAAGCTTTCTTT. Translation gives CASRGQGYEAFF.

Only a few counts were recorded for this clone. The V call is TRBV6-1, the J call TRBJ2-7; TRBD2 might be the D (6 bases). Trimming cost V 4 bases and J 4 bases, with 20 bases left between them. CDR3 length: 16 amino acids. CDR1 MNHNS and CDR2 SASEGT come from the germline V gene. For the CDR3, the DNA is TGTGCCAGCAGTGGAAGTAGGCGGGGTGTCCCATACGAGCAGTACTTC. Protein sequence: CASSGSRRGVPYEQYF.

The chain carries TRBV6-5 and TRBJ2-1; the match to TRBD2 covers 7 bases. The CDR3 totals 13 residues. With V trimmed by 10 bases and J by 8 bases, 11 bases remained unmatched. The germline V gene has CDR1 MNHEY and CDR2 SVGAGI. The CDR3 DNA reads TGTGCCACCCAGAGGCCCCGGGGGGATGAGCAGTTCTTC. This encodes CATQRPRGDEQFF.